The 27 T cell receptor beta chains below all came from one sample that was sequenced in a study of regulatory T cells in long-lasting Graves disease (TCRdb year 2021). The library came from multiplex PCR. Sequencing relied on an Illumina HiSeq 4000. To build TCR beta libraries, CDR3 regions were amplified by Arm-PCR using iRepertoire HTBI primers. TCRdb took the public reads, trimmed them with fastp at Q25, ran MiXCR for clone calling and kept in-frame beta chains. For every CDR3 protein sequence, its rows merge into one entry that carries the most common genes and DNA. The sample table contains some 330,000 distinct CDR3 sequences; only one count was recorded for roughly 12% of them. Approximately 19% of the sample belongs to the ten largest clones. What this sample's time point label stands for: newly diagnosed GD, antithyroid drugs for less than 3 months. For both TCR sequencing and RNA sequencing, RNA was extracted from PBMCs using TRIzol.

This sample was shared with a second study, whose subject was T cells in Graves' hyperthyroidism and ophthalmopathy.

Sequences were derived from peripheral blood mononuclear cells (PBMCs), sampled at new diagnosis, from a patient treated with antithyroid drugs. The receptors shown here come from a woman aged 18-29 years with Graves disease. Donor details come from another sample of the same person, matched by shared clones.

Ten or more counts support this clonotype. The J gene is TRBJ1-2, the V gene TRBV6-1; 8 positions agree with TRBD1. This CDR3 has 13 residues. Germline CDR1 reads MNHNS; CDR2 reads SASEGT. J was trimmed by 6 bases and V by 6 bases; bases with no gene match: 6. CDR3 protein: CASRETGEHGYTF. The CDR3 nucleotides read TGTGCCAGCAGAGAGACAGGGGAGCATGGCTACACCTTC.

The sample holds many counts of this clonotype. The rearrangement uses TRBV27 and TRBJ2-1; TRBD2 matches at 8 bases. V dropped 4 bases and J dropped 4; count of bases not matched to a gene: 6. The length of the CDR3 is 15 residues. Germline V gene lookup returns CDR1 MNHEY and CDR2 SMNVEV (reference sequence). The CDR3 DNA reads TGTGCCAGCAGTTCCCTGACTAGCGCGTACAATGAGCAGTTCTTC. Protein sequence: CASSSLTSAYNEQFF.

This clonotype came up many times. This chain connects TRBV20-1 to TRBJ2-5; D not resolved. The CDR3 sequence is 14 residues long. Germline V CDR1 and CDR2: DFQATT, SNEGSKA (reference sequence). The V gene lost 6 bases and the J gene lost 0 bases, with 14 bases spanning the gap. The DNA for the CDR3 is TGCAGTGCGATAAACGGACGGTACCAAGAGACCCAGTACTTC. It specifies CSAINGRYQETQYF.

This clonotype came up many times. Here the CDR3 reads CASSLGYETGYTF. CDR3 sequence (DNA): TGTGCCAGCAGCTTGGGGTACGAGACTGGCTACACCTTC. The V and J genes are TRBV7-9 and TRBJ1-2; D is uncertain. The V and J ends lost 3 bases and 7 bases respectively, with 12 bases between them. The germline CDR1 and CDR2 sequences are SEHNR and FQNEAQ (reference sequence). This CDR3 has 13 amino acids.

This clonotype was counted once. This likely reflects a read error, since a far larger clone is one base away. Since the CDR3 does not end with the conserved phenylalanine or tryptophan, this likely comes from a read error. The rearrangement joins TRBV7-2 to TRBJ2-1; D perhaps matches TRBD2 (5 bases). The J call is uncertain, as TRBJ2-5 better fits the DNA end. From germline, CDR1 is SGHTA and CDR2 FQGNSA. The CDR3 sequence is 13 residues long. CDR3 bases: TGTGCCAGCAGCCGGCCGGGGCAAGAGACCCAGTACCTC. Protein product: CASSRPGQETQYL.

This clonotype turned up a few times. The chain uses TRBV5-6 and TRBJ2-3; 7 bases match TRBD2. Losses at the gene ends were 5 bases for V and 0 bases for J; bases not matched to a gene: 9. The V gene's germline CDR1 is SGHDT and CDR2 YYEEEE. The CDR3 is 16 residues long. CDR3 nucleotide sequence: TGTGCCAGCAGGGGTCTAGCGGCCCTTAGCACAGATACGCAGTATTTT. Its protein product is CASRGLAALSTDTQYF.

This chain connects TRBV19 to TRBJ1-1; D not certain. This CDR3 spans 13 amino acids. Trimming pared 5 bases from V and 2 bases from J, leaving 9 bases between. Germline V gene lookup returns CDR1 LNHDA and CDR2 SQIVND (reference sequence). The CDR3, as DNA: TGTGCCAGTAGTCGAAGGGTCAACACTGAAGCTTTCTTT. Amino acids: CASSRRVNTEAFF.

The sample holds a few counts of this clonotype. This chain connects TRBV15 to TRBJ2-7, with D unclear. The V and J ends lost 0 bases and 9 bases respectively, with 9 bases between them. Germline V gives CDR1 LNHNV, CDR2 YYDKDF (reference sequence). The CDR3 has 12 residues. This chain's CDR3 is CATSRDRIGQYF. CDR3 sequence (DNA): TGTGCCACCAGCAGAGACCGTATAGGGCAGTACTTC.

This clonotype has at least ten counts. The chain carries TRBV2 and TRBJ1-1; 9 nucleotides line up with TRBD1. Germline CDR1 is SNHLY and CDR2 is FYNNEI. V was pared by 9 bases and J by 10 bases, with 12 bases of the junction left unmatched. The CDR3 has 13 residues. The CDR3 reads CARTRQGEMGAFF. DNA for the CDR3: TGTGCCAGAACCCGACAGGGGGAAATGGGAGCTTTCTTT.

The sample holds a few counts of this clonotype. CDR3 coding DNA: TGTGCCAGCAGTTGGGGACTATTCACCGGGGAGCTGTTTTTT. Its translation: CASSWGLFTGELFF. This chain uses TRBV28 with TRBJ2-2; 7 bases match TRBD2. Germline V lookup: CDR1 MDHEN, CDR2 SYDVKM. V lost 4 bases, J lost 4 bases, and 3 bases stayed unmatched. The length of the CDR3 is 14 residues.

The chain joins TRBV20-1 to TRBJ2-7, with D possibly TRBD2 on 7 matching bases. V was pared by 3 bases and J by 3 bases, with 9 bases between. Germline assignment: CDR1 DFQATT and CDR2 SNEGSKA (reference sequence). The CDR3 is 12 amino acids. Written as DNA, the CDR3 is TGCAGTGCTAGCGGGGGGCACTACGAGCAGTACTTC. Translated, it gives CSASGGHYEQYF.

This clonotype has only a few counts. This rearrangement joins TRBV4-2 to TRBJ2-5, with 12 positions matching TRBD2. Losses at the gene ends were 5 bases for V and 1 base for J; bases not matched to a gene: 5. The CDR3 has 16 amino acids. CDR1 and CDR2 from the germline V gene are LGHNA and YNFKEQ. The CDR3 nucleotides read TGTGCCAGCAGCTCCTGGACTAGCGGGACCCAAGAGACCCAGTACTTC. It encodes CASSSWTSGTQETQYF.

This clonotype was detected ten times or more. The V call is TRBV6-1, the J call TRBJ1-2; 7 bases agree with TRBD1. Germline CDR1 is MNHNS and CDR2 is SASEGT. This CDR3 is built from 13 residues. Losses at the gene ends were 6 bases for V and 5 bases for J; bases not matched to a gene: 6. For the CDR3, the DNA is TGTGCCAGCAGGATGGGACAGCCTTATGGCTACACCTTC. Translating gives CASRMGQPYGYTF.

This chain links TRBV29-1 with TRBJ2-1; D is undetermined. Germline-derived CDR1 and CDR2 are SQVTM and ANQGSEA. V was trimmed by 6 bases and J by 7 bases, leaving 19 bases between them. The CDR3 spans 14 residues. CDR3 sequence: CSVSVAPAGNEQFF. CDR3 in DNA: TGCAGCGTGTCGGTCGCGCCCGCCGGGAATGAGCAGTTCTTC.

A few counts support this clonotype. The chain is built from TRBV12-5 and TRBJ1-6; 7 bases are shared with TRBD1. Germline V CDR1 and CDR2: LGHNT, FRNRAP. The CDR3 length is 14 residues. Trimming took 2 bases from V and 9 from J; bases not matched to a gene: 4. CDR3 sequence (DNA): TGTGCTAGTGGTTTGCAGGGGGGGATTTCACCCCTCCACTTT. Amino acid sequence: CASGLQGGISPLHF. The full variable domain, in which reference TRBV12-5 and TRBJ1-6 provide the parts outside the CDR3, is DARVTQTPRHKVTEMGQEVTMRCQPILGHNTVFWYRQTMMQGLELLAYFRNRAPLDDSGMPKDRFSAEMPDATLATLKIQPSEPRDSAVYFCASGLQGGISPLHFGNGTRLTVT.

The chain carries TRBV4-3 and TRBJ2-7, with a possible D match to TRBD1 (5 bases). Looked up from germline, CDR1 is LGHNA and CDR2 is YSLEER. With 3 bases removed from V and 6 bases from J, the gap between germline ends came to 12 bases. This CDR3 has 13 amino acids. CDR3 sequence reads: CASSHQGVSEQYF. For the CDR3, the DNA is TGCGCCAGCAGCCATCAAGGGGTATCCGAGCAGTACTTC.

This clonotype was detected many times. This rearrangement joins TRBV25-1 to TRBJ1-2; unclear D gene. The CDR3 sequence is 10 residues long. The V gene's germline CDR1 is MGHDK and CDR2 SYGVNS. V was cut by 6 bases and J by 5 bases, with 4 bases left in between. DNA of the CDR3: TGTGCCAGCAGGGGTTATGGCTACACCTTC. Amino acid sequence: CASRGYGYTF.

This clonotype has just a few counts. CDR3 protein: CASSEDISDTEAFF. The DNA of the CDR3 is TGTGCCAGCAGCGAGGACATTTCGGACACTGAAGCTTTCTTT. The chain combines TRBV7-2 with TRBJ1-1, with D perhaps TRBD1 (5 bases). Germline CDR1 and CDR2: SGHTA and FQGNSA. The CDR3 has 14 residues. V was pared by 5 bases and J by 3 bases, with 13 bases between.

V gene TRBV6-1 combines with J gene TRBJ1-5; the match to TRBD1 covers 7 bases. CDR1 and CDR2 from the germline V gene are MNHNS and SASEGT. CDR3 length: 13 residues. The J segment lost 2 bases and the V segment lost 8 bases, leaving 3 bases of the junction unmatched. CDR3 loop: CASRDSRNQPQHF. The DNA of the CDR3 is TGTGCCAGCCGGGACAGCCGCAATCAGCCCCAGCATTTT.

This clonotype was recorded a few times. The chain is built from TRBV7-6 and TRBJ2-5; D remains ambiguous. The CDR3 loop spans 11 amino acids. Per germline, CDR1 SGHVS and CDR2 FNYEAQ. V was shortened by 4 bases and J by 7 bases, with 7 bases between the two germline ends. In DNA, the CDR3 is TGTGCCAGCAGCTCAGGATGGACCCAGTACTTC. As protein: CASSSGWTQYF. The variable domain in full, with the rest retrieved from reference TRBV7-6 and TRBJ2-5, is GAGVSQSPRYKVTKRGQDVALRCDPISGHVSLYWYRQALGQGPEFLTYFNYEAQQDKSGLPNDRFSAERPEGSISTLTIQRTEQRDSAMYRCASSSGWTQYFGPGTRLLVL.

The genes are TRBV9 and TRBJ2-6; 9 bases map to TRBD1. The CDR3 extends over 17 amino acids. V was pared by 4 bases and J by 1 base, with 6 bases of the junction left unmatched. CDR1 is SGDLS, CDR2 YYNGEE, per germline. Here the CDR3 reads CASSFGQGRSGANVLTF. In DNA form, the CDR3 reads TGTGCCAGCAGCTTTGGACAGGGGAGATCTGGGGCCAACGTCCTGACTTTC.

This clonotype was observed many times. J is TRBJ2-7 and V is TRBV7-8; 10 bases line up with TRBD2. Germline values: CDR1 SGHVS, CDR2 FQNEAQ. The CDR3 runs to 15 residues. J was trimmed by 6 bases and V by 1 base; bases with no gene match: 6. The CDR3 protein is CASSLDQREGFEQYF. DNA of the CDR3: TGTGCCAGCAGCTTAGACCAGCGGGAGGGCTTCGAGCAGTACTTC.

At least ten counts were recorded for this clonotype. The rearrangement links TRBV28 to TRBJ2-5; 11 nucleotides align to TRBD2. Trimming removed 4 bases from V and 4 bases from J; junction bases left unmatched: 8. In germline, CDR1 is MDHEN, CDR2 SYDVKM. This CDR3 is built from 16 residues. The CDR3 region has the DNA TGTGCCAGCAGTTCCTACCTAGCGGGGGGACGAGAGACCCAGTACTTC. As protein: CASSSYLAGGRETQYF.

The chain's CDR3 is CASSEARGNEQFF. For the CDR3, the DNA is TGCGCCAGCAGTGAGGCGCGGGGGAATGAGCAGTTCTTC. This chain uses TRBV10-1 with TRBJ2-1; TRBD2 matches 7 bases. Germline V lookup: CDR1 WNHNN, CDR2 SYGVQD (reference sequence). This CDR3 region has 13 residues. After removal of 2 bases from V and 7 bases from J, the junction contained 2 bases not matched to a gene.

The rearrangement joins TRBV4-1 to TRBJ2-4; weak D call: TRBD1 (6 bases). The CDR3 totals 13 residues. The germline CDR1 and CDR2 sequences are MGHRA and YSYEKL. V dropped 0 bases and J dropped 7 bases, with 7 bases sitting between them. CDR3 in amino acids: CASSQDRGNIQYF. The DNA of the CDR3 is TGCGCCAGCAGCCAAGACAGGGGTAACATTCAGTACTTC.

To note about this clonotype: A much larger clonotype is one base distant, so this may be a read error. This chain links TRBV6-2 or TRBV6-3 with TRBJ2-5, with 8 bases lining up with TRBD2. There are 18 residues in the CDR3. Germline CDR1 MNHEY, CDR2 SVGEGT. Trimming at V came to 2 bases and at J to 0 bases, leaving 11 bases not matched to a gene. For the CDR3, the DNA is TGTGCCAGCAGTTACAGGGAGGGCGGGAGGATATACCAAGAGACCCAGTACTTC. Translation gives CASSYREGGRIYQETQYF.

This clonotype was found many times. CDR3 bases: TGTGCCAGCAGCCCTAGCGGGCGGACCTACAATGAGCAGTTCTTC. Protein product: CASSPSGRTYNEQFF. This chain links TRBV3-1 with TRBJ2-1; 8 bases are a match to TRBD2. The germline gives CDR1 LGHDT, CDR2 YNNKEL (reference sequence). Unmatched junction bases numbered 4, after V lost 4 bases and J lost 2 bases. The CDR3 contains 15 residues.